This T cell receptor (beta chain) was recovered during a study of technical replicates of blood from several donors. Sequencing was performed with immunoSEQ multiplex PCR; in TCRdb, only in-frame clones are kept and a portion is missing. The repertoire has 65,000 to 70,000 clones, approximately 88% of them found once; the top ten carry approximately 4.6%. The sequencing sample was made of PBMCs. The TCR originated in a human donor in good health. Some clones in this sample may be carry-over from other donors' samples.

Here the CDR3 reads CASGPGLAGALNEQFF. For the CDR3, the DNA is TGTGCTAGTGGCCCAGGACTAGCGGGGGCCCTCAATGAGCAGTTCTTC. V is TRBV12-5 and J is TRBJ2-1, with TRBD2 matching 13 bases. This CDR3 region has 16 residues. Germline values: CDR1 LGHNT, CDR2 FRNRAP. The V and J ends lost 6 bases and 6 bases, in that order; junction bases with no gene match: 8.